What follows is one T cell receptor (beta chain) and its context. The entry originates in a study of blood T cell repertoires in COVID-19. Measured with immunoSEQ multiplex PCR; TCRdb has only the in-frame clones, and not every one. Of more than 85,000 clones listed, 70% to 85% are singletons. The sample comprised peripheral blood. This receptor was identified in a woman older than 75 with active or convalescent COVID-19.

The CDR3 coding sequence is TGTGCCAGCAGCTTAAACCAGGGGGCGATCTACGAGCAGTACTTC. Translated, it gives CASSLNQGAIYEQYF. The chain recombines TRBV7-3 with TRBJ2-7; 8 bases match TRBD1. CDR1 SGHTA and CDR2 FQGTGA come from the germline V gene. Trimming removed 1 base from V and 3 bases from J; junction bases left unmatched: 5. There are 15 residues in the CDR3.